These 21 T cell receptor beta chains share one sample of origin, sequenced in a study of T cells in localized non-small cell lung cancer. Method: immunoSEQ multiplex PCR; TCRdb's copy keeps in-frame clones and lacks some. Of 45,000 or so clones in the sample, 75% to 95% are singletons; the top ten hold over 9.5%. The sequencing here drew on PBMCs, taken before any cancer treatment. These TCRs come from a woman between 35 and 70 years old with stage II lung adenocarcinoma.

The chain couples TRBV15 to TRBJ2-5; 8 nucleotides line up with TRBD1. CDR3 length: 16 amino acids. Germline CDR1 and CDR2: LNHNV and YYDKDF (reference sequence). Trimming removed 8 bases from V and 2 bases from J; junction bases left unmatched: 13. The CDR3 region is CATPPGQGGCQETQYF. The DNA of the CDR3 is TGTGCCACCCCTCCCGGACAGGGAGGATGTCAAGAGACCCAGTACTTC.

The rearrangement joins TRBV7-9 to TRBJ1-2; D gene unclear. This CDR3 contains 14 residues. The germline V gene has CDR1 SEHNR and CDR2 FQNEAQ (reference sequence). With 5 bases removed from V and 3 bases from J, the gap between germline ends came to 13 bases. This chain's CDR3 is CASSLRQDYYGYTF. The CDR3 coding sequence is TGTGCCAGCAGCCTACGTCAGGACTACTATGGCTACACCTTC.

The gene calls are TRBV18 and TRBJ2-3; 8 bases align to TRBD2. This CDR3 region has 16 residues. V dropped 6 bases and J dropped 4; count of bases not matched to a gene: 12. Germline V CDR1 and CDR2: KGHSH, LQKENI. The CDR3, as DNA: TGTGCCAGCTCGCCCATGACGGGGGGGGGATCAGATACGCAGTATTTT. Translating it yields CASSPMTGGGSDTQYF.

A remark on this clone: The junction departs from germline at one end; a sequencing error may be responsible. V gene TRBV5-4 combines with J gene TRBJ1-2; 7 bases match TRBD1. Per germline, CDR1 SGHNT and CDR2 YYREEE (reference sequence). This CDR3 comprises 15 residues. The CDR3 coding sequence is TGCGCCAGCAGCCAAAGTAAGGGGGCGAACTATGGCTACACCTTC. Translated: CASSQSKGANYGYTF.

V gene TRBV7-3 combines with J gene TRBJ2-3, with TRBD2 identical over 10 bases. There are 15 residues in the CDR3. Trimming at V came to 4 bases and at J to 5 bases, leaving 6 bases not matched to a gene. Germline-derived CDR1 and CDR2 are SGHTA and FQGTGA. CDR3: CASSSSGGAGDTQYF. The CDR3 DNA reads as TGTGCCAGCAGCTCCAGCGGGGGGGCCGGAGATACGCAGTATTTT.

The V and J genes are TRBV5-1 and TRBJ2-3, with 7 nucleotides matching TRBD2. The CDR3 totals 15 residues. The V segment lost 2 bases and the J segment 3 bases; nucleotides outside the gene matches: 6. Germline CDR1 SGHRS, CDR2 YFSETQ. CDR3 DNA: TGCGCCAGCAGCTTACTTAGCGGGTGGACAGATACGCAGTATTTT. Translation: CASSLLSGWTDTQYF.

The rearrangement joins TRBV5-1 to TRBJ2-6, with D perhaps TRBD1 (6 bases). The CDR3 totals 16 residues. V gave up 4 bases and J gave up 0 bases, with 11 bases separating them. Germline CDR1 is SGHRS and CDR2 is YFSETQ. The CDR3: CASSPHRDSGANVLTF. The CDR3 nucleotides read TGCGCCAGCAGCCCCCACAGGGACTCTGGGGCCAACGTCCTGACTTTC.

This clone has more than one count but fewer than ten. The J gene is TRBJ2-1, the V gene TRBV20-1, with a possible D match to TRBD2 (5 bases). Germline V CDR1 and CDR2: DFQATT, SNEGSKA (reference sequence). The CDR3 runs to 11 residues. V lost 5 bases and J lost 10, with 12 bases in between. DNA for the CDR3: TGCAGTGCTGGACCTAGCATCGAGCAGTTCTTC. Amino acid sequence: CSAGPSIEQFF.

This sequence joins TRBV2 and TRBJ2-3; 10 positions agree with TRBD1. CDR3 length: 14 amino acids. V dropped 6 bases and J dropped 4; count of bases not matched to a gene: 4. Germline-derived CDR1 and CDR2 are SNHLY and FYNNEI. CDR3 in DNA: TGTGCCAGCAGATTCGGACAGGGGGCAGATACGCAGTATTTT. This encodes CASRFGQGADTQYF. The full variable domain, rest sourced from reference TRBV2 and TRBJ2-3, is EPEVTQTPSHQVTQMGQEVILRCVPISNHLYFYWYRQILGQKVEFLVSFYNNEISEKSEIFDDQFSVERPDGSNFTLKIRSTKLEDSAMYFCASRFGQGADTQYFGPGTRLTVL.

The chain has TRBV11-2 and TRBJ1-5, with TRBD1 matching over 9 bases. Germline V lookup: CDR1 SGHAT, CDR2 FQNNGV. Losses at the gene ends were 8 bases for V and 3 bases for J; bases not matched to a gene: 11. CDR3 length: 16 amino acids. The DNA for the CDR3 is TGTGCCAGCGGAACCGGGACAGGGTCCCCCAATCAGCCCCAGCATTTT. Its protein is CASGTGTGSPNQPQHF. Combining the CDR3 with reference TRBV11-2 and TRBJ1-5 gives the whole variable domain EAGVAQSPRYKIIEKRQSVAFWCNPISGHATLYWYQQILGQGPKLLIQFQNNGVVDDSQLPKDRFSAERLKGVDSTLKIQPAKLEDSAVYLCASGTGTGSPNQPQHFGDGTRLSIL.

The chain employs TRBV6-6 and TRBJ2-2, with TRBD1 identical over 9 bases. V was pared by 10 bases and J by 4 bases, with 13 bases of the junction left unmatched. Germline V gives CDR1 MNHNY, CDR2 SVGAGI (reference sequence). The length of the CDR3 is 16 residues. The CDR3 here is CATREHGTGSTGELFF. The CDR3 DNA follows: TGTGCCACTCGAGAGCACGGGACAGGGAGCACCGGGGAGCTGTTTTTT.

This clone was observed once. The gene calls are TRBV11-2 and TRBJ2-2; D remains unclear. Trimming left V 8 bases short and J 0 bases short, with 13 bases between. The germline V gene has CDR1 SGHAT and CDR2 FQNNGV. CDR3 length: 15 residues. The CDR3: CASQLTATNTGELFF. In DNA form, the CDR3 reads TGTGCCAGCCAGCTTACAGCTACGAACACCGGGGAGCTGTTTTTT.

This chain joins TRBV19 and TRBJ1-4; D is unresolved. CDR3 length: 16 residues. CDR1 is LNHDA, CDR2 SQIVND, per germline (reference sequence). V dropped 9 bases and J dropped 0 bases, with 17 bases sitting between them. CDR3 DNA sequence: TGTGCCAGCCACTTGGGTCGAATGGCAACTAATGAAAAACTGTTTTTT. As protein: CASHLGRMATNEKLFF.

V is TRBV5-1 and J is TRBJ2-5, with 8 bases aligning to TRBD2. The germline V gene has CDR1 SGHRS and CDR2 YFSETQ. V trimming: 1 base; J trimming: 5 bases; junction bases outside the gene matches: 7. The CDR3 is 15 residues long. The CDR3 DNA sequence: TGCGCCAGCAGCTTGTTCGGGGGGGCGCGGGAGACCCAGTACTTC. Translating gives CASSLFGGARETQYF.

J is TRBJ2-2 and V is TRBV6-1; D unclear. In germline, CDR1 is MNHNS, CDR2 SASEGT. V dropped 7 bases and J dropped 5 bases, with 17 bases sitting between them. The CDR3 covers 15 residues. The CDR3 DNA sequence: TGTGCCAGCACCCCCTGGCCAGGAGTTACCGGGGAGCTGTTTTTT. Protein sequence: CASTPWPGVTGELFF.

The CDR3 region is CASSSTGDDTEAFF. The CDR3 DNA reads TGTGCCAGCAGTTCGACAGGGGATGACACTGAAGCTTTCTTT. The chain combines TRBV28 with TRBJ1-1; 8 nucleotides match TRBD1. Germline values: CDR1 MDHEN, CDR2 SYDVKM. This CDR3 spans 14 amino acids. V trimming: 4 bases; J trimming: 3 bases; junction bases outside the gene matches: 4. Full variable domain (outside the CDR3, taken from reference TRBV28 and TRBJ1-1): DVKVTQSSRYLVKRTGEKVFLECVQDMDHENMFWYRQDPGLGLRLIYFSYDVKMKEKGDIPEGYSVSREKKERFSLILESASTNQTSMYLCASSSTGDDTEAFFGQGTRLTVV.

The chain has TRBV5-1 and TRBJ2-7; D possibly uses TRBD1 or TRBD2 (5 bases each). Deletions cut 7 bases from V and 10 bases from J, with 21 bases between. CDR3 size: 13 residues. The germline V gene has CDR1 SGHRS and CDR2 YFSETQ. The CDR3 DNA reads TGCGCCAGCTCGGTAGGGACCGACCTACGACAGTACTTC. Protein: CASSVGTDLRQYF.

The chain joins TRBV10-1 to TRBJ2-7; the match to TRBD1 covers 7 bases. Per germline, CDR1 WNHNN and CDR2 SYGVQD (reference sequence). Losses at the gene ends were 6 bases for V and 3 bases for J; bases not matched to a gene: 5. CDR3 length: 13 amino acids. The CDR3 bases are TGCGCCAGCAGCGGGACAGCCGACTACGAGCAGTACTTC. It encodes CASSGTADYEQYF.

The chain links TRBV7-3 to TRBJ1-1, with D hard to call. CDR3 length equals 13 residues. The V gene's germline CDR1 is SGHTA and CDR2 FQGTGA. V dropped 4 bases and J dropped 3 bases, with 9 bases sitting between them. The CDR3 sequence is CASSSDGYTEAFF. Written as DNA, the CDR3 is TGTGCCAGCAGCTCCGACGGATACACTGAAGCTTTCTTT.

The chain is built from TRBV28 and TRBJ1-2, with D maybe TRBD1 (6 bases). Per the germline V gene, CDR1 is MDHEN and CDR2 is SYDVKM. V was shortened by 1 base and J by 6 bases, with 9 bases between the two germline ends. CDR3 length: 13 residues. CDR3 bases: TGTGCCAGCAGTTTATACAGGGTACATGGCTACACCTTC. Its translation is CASSLYRVHGYTF.

The chain's CDR3 is CSATGTGELFF. CDR3 DNA sequence: TGCAGCGCTACAGGGACCGGGGAGCTGTTTTTT. The chain employs TRBV29-1 and TRBJ2-2; TRBD1 might be the D (6 bases). The CDR3 extends over 11 amino acids. CDR1 is SQVTM, CDR2 ANQGSEA, per germline. The V gene lost 7 bases and the J gene lost 5 bases, with 8 bases spanning the gap.